This TCR beta chain emerged from a study of shared clonotypes between healthy human individuals. Broader study findings: An anticipated effect of sequencing depth on clonotype sharing among donors was recognized. The small donor group covered limited genetic and exposure diversity. On the whole, naive subsets had larger estimated richness than memory subsets had.

CD8 cells classed as naive were CD45RO-negative and positively selected for CCR7, excluding terminally differentiated effector memory CD45RA+ cells. All donors qualified as healthy HIV-negative adults and had experienced no recent acute infections or vaccinations. A note on this clone: Its antigen remains unknown.

Generated by immunoSEQ multiplex PCR, the TCRdb table keeps only in-frame clones and is missing some. The table lists around 650,000 clones, roughly 95% of them singletons. Between the trimmed V and J ends, which lost 6 bases and 6 bases, there was a span of 15 bases. In germline, CDR1 is MNHGY, CDR2 SVAAGI. CDR3 length: 15 residues. The J gene is TRBJ1-6, the V gene TRBV6-9; D is perhaps TRBD1 (5 bases). This sequence was found in a woman in her twenties or thirties in good health. Source material: naive CD8+ T cells sorted from blood. The CDR3: CASSPGGRSNSPLHF. CDR3 coding DNA: TGTGCCAGCAGCCCGGGGGGAAGATCTAATTCACCCCTCCACTTT.